The 30 T cell receptor beta chains presented below share a single source sample, sequenced in a study of blood T cell repertoires in COVID-19. Using immunoSEQ multiplex PCR, the repertoire was profiled, and TCRdb retains in-frame clones only, with some absent. The sample has about 210,000 clones, around 82% seen once. The sample comprised peripheral blood. The receptors derive from a middle-aged woman with acute or convalescent COVID-19.

The chain joins TRBV7-2 to TRBJ1-6, with no clear D. The CDR3 length is 15 residues. Germline CDR1 reads SGHTA; CDR2 reads FQGNSA. Trimming cost V 2 bases and J 3 bases, with 8 bases left between them. CDR3 sequence reads: CASSLHPSYNSPLHF. Here the CDR3 DNA reads TGTGCCAGCAGCTTACACCCGAGCTATAATTCACCCCTCCACTTT. Full variable domain (rest looked up from reference TRBV7-2 and TRBJ1-6): GAGVSQSPSNKVTEKGKDVELRCDPISGHTALYWYRQSLGQGLEFLIYFQGNSAPDKSGLPSDRFSAERTGGSVSTLTIQRTQQEDSAVYLCASSLHPSYNSPLHFGNGTRLTVT.

The chain employs TRBV11-3 and TRBJ2-3, with 14 positions matching TRBD2. Trimming removed 3 bases from V and 4 bases from J; junction bases left unmatched: 6. Germline V gene data show CDR1 as SGHNT and CDR2 as YENEEA. The CDR3 totals 17 residues. The DNA for the CDR3 is TGTGCCAGCAGCTTCGCCAAGACTAGCGGGGGGGCAGATACGCAGTATTTT. Its translation: CASSFAKTSGGADTQYF.

The CDR3 loop is CASSKIQGRGGDQPQHF. The CDR3 DNA sequence: TGTGCCAGTAGTAAGATTCAGGGTAGGGGAGGCGATCAGCCCCAGCATTTT. The chain uses TRBV19 and TRBJ1-5, with a tentative D call TRBD1 (5 bases). Germline CDR1 LNHDA, CDR2 SQIVND (reference sequence). The CDR3 loop spans 17 amino acids. V shed 4 bases and J shed 5 bases, with 21 bases lying between them.

This chain joins TRBV28 and TRBJ2-3, with TRBD2 matching over 15 bases. The CDR3 totals 17 residues. Germline CDR1 MDHEN, CDR2 SYDVKM. V was clipped by 3 bases and J by 2 bases; unmatched bases: 3. In DNA form, the CDR3 reads TGTGCCAGCAGTTTTGGACTAGCGGGGGGGAACACAGATACGCAGTATTTT. It yields the protein CASSFGLAGGNTDTQYF.

This chain connects TRBV7-2 to TRBJ1-1; the match to TRBD1 covers 9 bases. The length of the CDR3 is 14 residues. CDR1 is SGHTA, CDR2 FQGNSA, per germline. Losses at the gene ends were 5 bases for V and 5 bases for J; bases not matched to a gene: 6. The CDR3, as DNA: TGTGCCAGCAGCCAGGGACAGGGAAGAACTGAAGCTTTCTTT. This codes for CASSQGQGRTEAFF. Full variable domain (missing parts from reference TRBV7-2 and TRBJ1-1): GAGVSQSPSNKVTEKGKDVELRCDPISGHTALYWYRQSLGQGLEFLIYFQGNSAPDKSGLPSDRFSAERTGGSVSTLTIQRTQQEDSAVYLCASSQGQGRTEAFFGQGTRLTVV.

V is TRBV2 and J is TRBJ1-4; D is ambiguous. Germline-derived CDR1 and CDR2 are SNHLY and FYNNEI. CDR3 length equals 14 residues. V shed 7 bases and J shed 3 bases, with 12 bases lying between them. Here the CDR3 DNA reads TGTGCCAGCACTGGTGTCCGGGCTAATGAAAAACTGTTTTTT. It specifies CASTGVRANEKLFF. The full variable domain, rest sourced from reference TRBV2 and TRBJ1-4, is EPEVTQTPSHQVTQMGQEVILRCVPISNHLYFYWYRQILGQKVEFLVSFYNNEISEKSEIFDDQFSVERPDGSNFTLKIRSTKLEDSAMYFCASTGVRANEKLFFGSGTQLSVL.

The CDR3 DNA follows: TGTGCCAGCGGGGCCCGGGCGGTTGATTCACCCCTCCACTTT. It codes for CASGARAVDSPLHF. The chain combines TRBV6-5 with TRBJ1-6; TRBD1 is a possible D gene (5 bases). Between the trimmed V and J ends, which lost 8 bases and 8 bases, there was a span of 16 bases. The CDR3 has 14 amino acids. Germline assignment: CDR1 MNHEY and CDR2 SVGAGI.

This clone was detected only once. The chain links TRBV2 to TRBJ1-4, with 7 bases lining up with TRBD1. The CDR3 sequence is 15 residues long. V was clipped by 4 bases and J by 4 bases; unmatched bases: 6. CDR1 and CDR2 from the germline V gene are SNHLY and FYNNEI. CDR3 residues: CASSGGTDYNEKLFF. The CDR3 nucleotides read TGTGCCAGCAGTGGGGGGACAGACTATAATGAAAAACTGTTTTTT.

In this sample, this clone turned up a few times. This rearrangement joins TRBV24-1 to TRBJ2-6; TRBD2 is a possible D gene (6 bases). V was cut by 4 bases and J by 0 bases, with 9 bases left in between. The length of the CDR3 is 16 residues. Germline CDR1 and CDR2: KGHDR and SFDVKD. CDR3 sequence: CATSDPGLSGANVLTF. The CDR3 nucleotides read TGTGCCACCAGTGACCCGGGACTCTCTGGGGCCAACGTCCTGACTTTC.

This clone has only one observation. V gene TRBV7-9 combines with J gene TRBJ2-5, with a tentative D call TRBD2 (6 bases). The CDR3 has 15 residues. Per the germline V gene, CDR1 is SEHNR and CDR2 is FQNEAQ (reference sequence). Deletions cut 6 bases from V and 1 base from J, with 15 bases between. CDR3 DNA sequence: TGTGCCAGCAGTCCGACTAGGCGTATCCAAGAGACCCAGTACTTC. It encodes CASSPTRRIQETQYF.

The rearrangement links TRBV6-2 or TRBV6-3 to TRBJ2-7; the D gene is possibly TRBD1 (6 bases). CDR1 is MNHEY, CDR2 SVGEGT, per germline. V lost 6 bases, J lost 3 bases, and 12 bases lay in between. The CDR3 has 13 residues. CDR3: CASSSGAYYEQYF. CDR3 DNA sequence: TGTGCCAGCAGCTCAGGGGCTTACTACGAGCAGTACTTC.

The V gene is TRBV4-3, the J gene TRBJ2-7; TRBD2 is a possible D gene (5 bases). Germline V gene sequence: CDR1 LGHNA, CDR2 YSLEER. The CDR3 contains 14 residues. V was trimmed by 5 bases and J by 2 bases, leaving 13 bases between them. The CDR3 reads CASSEHHGAYEQYF. In DNA, the CDR3 is TGCGCCAGCAGCGAACACCACGGGGCCTACGAGCAGTACTTC.

As to this clone: The DNA is omitted, as the CDR3 cannot be located on it reliably, and the CDR3 follows TCRdb's listing. The gene calls are TRBV27 and TRBJ1-4; TRBD1, as called in the table, went unchecked against the DNA. From germline, CDR1 is MNHEY and CDR2 SMNVEV (reference sequence). The CDR3 totals 15 residues, both ends included. CDR3 protein: CASSSSGQFNEKLFF.

The chain joins TRBV24-1 to TRBJ1-5; D is perhaps TRBD1 (6 bases). The germline V and J ends were trimmed by 6 bases and 4 bases, with 12 bases remaining between them. CDR1 KGHDR and CDR2 SFDVKD come from the germline V gene. The CDR3 is 14 amino acids. The CDR3 nucleotides are TGTGCCACCAGTATGGACAGTGCTAATCAGCCCCAGCATTTT. Its translation: CATSMDSANQPQHF.

This chain joins TRBV11-2 and TRBJ2-7; 9 nucleotides agree with TRBD2. V gave up 2 bases and J gave up 3 bases; unmatched junction bases: 11. Germline V gene data show CDR1 as SGHAT and CDR2 as FQNNGV. This CDR3 is 17 amino acids long. CDR3 residues: CASSLTGGGGANYEQYF. The CDR3 DNA follows: TGTGCCAGCAGCTTAACGGGCGGGGGGGGCGCAAACTACGAGCAGTACTTC.

This chain joins TRBV6-5 and TRBJ2-7; 7 bases match TRBD2. The CDR3 extends over 13 amino acids. Trimming took 3 bases from V and 3 from J; bases not matched to a gene: 2. Germline values: CDR1 MNHEY, CDR2 SVGAGI. In DNA, the CDR3 is TGTGCCAGCAGTTATGGACTAGTCTACGAGCAGTACTTC. Its translation: CASSYGLVYEQYF.

J is TRBJ1-1 and V is TRBV20-1; 9 bases agree with TRBD1. Unmatched junction bases numbered 8, after V lost 3 bases and J lost 3 bases. The CDR3 loop spans 15 amino acids. In germline, CDR1 is DFQATT, CDR2 SNEGSKA (reference sequence). The CDR3 protein is CSASTGGGFDTEAFF. The CDR3 bases are TGCAGTGCTAGTACAGGGGGCGGGTTTGACACTGAAGCTTTCTTT.

V and J are TRBV11-2 and TRBJ1-1; no reliable D call. V was clipped by 3 bases and J by 1 base, with 21 bases between them. CDR3 length: 18 residues. Germline V CDR1 and CDR2: SGHAT, FQNNGV. This CDR3 is CASSLSGFPGFRNTEAFF. The CDR3 coding sequence is TGTGCCAGCAGCTTGAGTGGGTTTCCAGGTTTTCGGAACACTGAAGCTTTCTTT.

The chain uses TRBV7-8 and TRBJ2-7, with 7 positions matching TRBD2. CDR3 length: 16 residues. Germline-derived CDR1 and CDR2 are SGHVS and FQNEAQ. After removal of 5 bases from V and 0 bases from J, the junction contained 10 bases not matched to a gene. The CDR3 loop reads CASSLFTSASSYEQYF. For the CDR3, the DNA is TGTGCCAGCAGCCTTTTTACTAGCGCGAGCTCCTACGAGCAGTACTTC.

The chain has TRBV29-1 and TRBJ1-4, with 11 bases lining up with TRBD1. Germline loops: CDR1 SQVTM, CDR2 ANQGSEA. There are 15 residues in the CDR3. The J segment lost 3 bases and the V segment lost 6 bases, leaving 6 bases of the junction unmatched. This CDR3 reads CSVWDRGSANEKLFF. The CDR3 coding sequence is TGCAGCGTGTGGGACAGGGGGTCAGCTAATGAAAAACTGTTTTTT.

A few counts support this clone. This chain uses TRBV7-2 with TRBJ2-2, with TRBD2 as a possible D gene (5 bases). This CDR3 has 16 amino acids. Germline V gives CDR1 SGHTA, CDR2 FQGNSA. V gave up 4 bases and J gave up 1 base, with 13 bases separating them. In DNA form, the CDR3 reads TGTGCCAGCAGCTCACGGCTAGCAGGGAACACCGGGGAGCTGTTTTTT. Protein product: CASSSRLAGNTGELFF.

The chain has TRBV5-1 and TRBJ1-1; unclear D gene. CDR1 is SGHRS, CDR2 YFSETQ, per germline. The CDR3 contains 16 residues. V was shortened by 2 bases and J by 0 bases, with 14 bases between the two germline ends. The CDR3 here is CASSLSLNRMNTEAFF. DNA for the CDR3: TGCGCCAGCAGCTTAAGCCTTAATCGAATGAACACTGAAGCTTTCTTT.

The CDR3 is CASSFSGGAVDEQFF. The CDR3 DNA reads TGTGCCAGCAGCTTTAGCGGGGGGGCTGTGGATGAGCAGTTCTTC. The V gene is TRBV11-2, the J gene TRBJ2-1, with 11 bases matching TRBD2. V lost 3 bases and J lost 8; bases outside the gene matches: 6. Germline CDR1 SGHAT, CDR2 FQNNGV. The CDR3 spans 15 residues.

DNA for the CDR3: TGCGCCAGCCTGGGGGCGACTAATGAAAAACTGTTTTTT. This codes for CASLGATNEKLFF. This rearrangement joins TRBV10-2 to TRBJ1-4; D may be TRBD1 (6 bases). The CDR3 has 13 amino acids. Germline CDR1 and CDR2: WSHSY and SAAADI. V lost 8 bases and J 2 bases, leaving 9 bases between the germline ends.

This clone was detected a few times. The J gene is TRBJ2-3, the V gene TRBV5-1; D gene ambiguous. V was clipped by 0 bases and J by 3 bases, with 8 bases between them. CDR1 is SGHRS and CDR2 is YFSETQ in the germline V gene. The CDR3 is made up of 14 amino acids. The CDR3 spells CASSLVAATDTQYF. The CDR3 bases are TGCGCCAGCAGCTTGGTTGCGGCGACAGATACGCAGTATTTT.

J is TRBJ2-3 and V is TRBV9; 7 positions agree with TRBD2. With 3 bases clipped from V and 2 bases from J, the junction kept 9 bases outside the gene matches. CDR3 size: 16 residues. The V gene's germline CDR1 is SGDLS and CDR2 YYNGEE. The CDR3 sequence is CASSGRGGDLTDTQYF. CDR3 sequence (DNA): TGTGCCAGCAGCGGGAGGGGAGGGGACCTCACAGATACGCAGTATTTT.

This chain joins TRBV7-6 and TRBJ1-1; 11 nucleotides line up with TRBD1. The germline V gene has CDR1 SGHVS and CDR2 FNYEAQ. The CDR3 consists of 15 residues. The ends lost 5 bases at V and 5 bases at J; junction bases unmatched: 7. The CDR3: CASSPGQGAGTEAFF. The CDR3 coding sequence is TGTGCCAGCAGCCCAGGACAGGGGGCGGGAACTGAAGCTTTCTTT.

The CDR3 region has the DNA TGTGCCAGTAGTATCGGCCTACAGGGTTCCGAGACCCAGTACTTC. It is translated as CASSIGLQGSETQYF. The J gene is TRBJ2-5, the V gene TRBV19; tentative D call: TRBD1 (6 bases). V was clipped by 3 bases and J by 5 bases, with 16 bases between them. CDR1 is LNHDA, CDR2 SQIVND, per germline (reference sequence). This CDR3 is 15 amino acids long.

In regard to this clone: Because the CDR3's place on the DNA is in doubt, the DNA is left out and the CDR3 is given as listed by TCRdb. V usage is TRBV30 and J usage is TRBJ1-1; the table's D call, TRBD1, was not checked against the DNA. The CDR3 is made up of 11 amino acids, end residues included. In germline, CDR1 is GTSNPN, CDR2 SVGIG (reference sequence). The CDR3 here is CAWAPGTGPIF.

V usage is TRBV3-1 (or the pseudogene TRBV3-2) and J usage is TRBJ2-1; 8 nucleotides line up with TRBD2. CDR1 and CDR2 from the germline V gene are LGHDT and YNNKEL (reference sequence). Unmatched junction bases numbered 5, after V lost 4 bases and J lost 0 bases. The CDR3 spans 16 residues. CDR3 nucleotide sequence: TGTGCCAGCAGCCGGGTTAGCGGGATCTCCTACAATGAGCAGTTCTTC. Protein: CASSRVSGISYNEQFF.